This entry concerns a single T cell receptor (beta chain). The repertoire was sequenced with immunoSEQ multiplex PCR; TCRdb's copy has only in-frame clones and lacks some. This table holds around 310,000 clones, roughly nine tenths found once. This entry comes from a study of blood T cell repertoires in COVID-19. The V gene end was trimmed by 0 bases and the J gene end by 4 bases; junction bases not matched to a gene: 7. This CDR3 spans 15 amino acids. CDR1 is SGHNT, CDR2 YYREEE, per germline (reference sequence). The receptor was isolated from a woman younger than 45 who had recovered from COVID-19. The J gene is TRBJ2-7, the V gene TRBV5-4, with TRBD1 identical over 7 bases. The sequencing sample was made of PBMCs or T cells enriched from blood (not recorded which). CDR3 DNA sequence: TGTGCCAGCAGCTTGGGGTTGGGACAGACTTACGAGCAGTACTTC. This translates into CASSLGLGQTYEQYF.